This T cell receptor (beta chain) stems from a study of spatial heterogeneity in lung cancer. Looking at the study overall: Compared with alpha-chain sequences, beta-chain sequences were consistently detected in greater numbers. TCR and UMI combinations that were unique each appeared, on average, more than ten times in raw reads.

CDR1 and CDR2 from the germline V gene are LGHDT and YNNKEL (reference sequence). Deletions cut 3 bases from V and 0 bases from J, with 11 bases between. CDR3 size: 16 residues. Findings and limits, study-wide: Ubiquitous expanded tumor TCRs were observed in blood more at resection than follow-up.

Ten or more counts support this clonotype. Its antigen is not identified. Time point here: sample taken at primary tumor resection. Extraction of whole RNA from tumor, nontumor lung or frozen PBMC preceded unsorted sequencing. TCRdb re-called the 5' RACE reads through MiXCR, storing one row per CDR3 protein. Among about 3,800 distinct CDR3 sequences, about 8% were seen once, and the ten largest hold approximately 59%. This sample comprised PBMCs, obtained at surgery. This rearrangement joins TRBV3-1 to TRBJ2-2; D is possibly TRBD1 or TRBD2 (5 bases each). This clonotype was obtained from a female donor with early-stage non-small cell lung cancer. CDR3 sequence reads: CASSQAGASNTGELFF. DNA for the CDR3: TGTGCCAGCAGCCAGGCCGGGGCTTCGAACACCGGGGAGCTGTTTTTT.